The 22 T cell receptor beta chains reported below all come from one sample, sequenced in a study of T cells in Graves' hyperthyroidism and ophthalmopathy. TCR beta CDR3 sequences were amplified from RNA transcripts. Initially, a first-round RT-PCR of the TCR CDR3 employed the HTBI primer set. TCRdb re-called the multiplex PCR reads through MiXCR, storing one row per CDR3 protein. The sample lists around 300,000 distinct CDR3 sequences, about an eighth occurring once. The sample comprised blood. The source is a woman in her twenties or thirties with Graves' hyperthyroidism that later progressed to Graves' ophthalmopathy.

This clonotype was picked up many times. V usage is TRBV15 and J usage is TRBJ1-1; 9 bases match TRBD1. Losses at the gene ends were 5 bases for V and 4 bases for J; bases not matched to a gene: 2. The CDR3 runs 13 residues. Germline V CDR1 and CDR2: LNHNV, YYDKDF (reference sequence). The CDR3 spells CATSHRGPTEAFF. The CDR3 nucleotides read TGTGCCACCAGCCACAGGGGGCCCACTGAAGCTTTCTTT.

This clonotype was found a few times. The V call is TRBV15, the J call TRBJ2-4; weak D call: TRBD1 (6 bases). This CDR3 spans 17 amino acids. In germline, CDR1 is LNHNV, CDR2 YYDKDF (reference sequence). The V gene lost 6 bases and the J gene lost 0 bases, with 18 bases spanning the gap. Here the CDR3 DNA reads TGTGCCACCAGGGACAGACCTCTAGAGATAGCCAAAAACATTCAGTACTTC. It is translated as CATRDRPLEIAKNIQYF.

This clonotype was observed many times. The chain uses TRBV27 and TRBJ2-7, with D perhaps matching TRBD2 (7 bases). V lost 2 bases and J 7 bases, leaving 24 bases between the germline ends. The germline CDR1 and CDR2 sequences are MNHEY and SMNVEV (reference sequence). CDR3 length: 17 residues. CDR3 nucleotide sequence: TGTGCCAGCAGTTTAAAGGGAGGGGGGGGCGCAGGCTATGAGCAGTACTTC. The encoded protein is CASSLKGGGGAGYEQYF.

This clonotype was seen only a few times. The rearrangement joins TRBV15 to TRBJ2-1; 10 nucleotides align to TRBD2. The CDR3 loop spans 17 amino acids. V was pared by 5 bases and J by 2 bases, with 9 bases of the junction left unmatched. Germline V CDR1 and CDR2: LNHNV, YYDKDF (reference sequence). In nucleotides, the CDR3 is TGTGCCACCAGCCCAGGGAGCCTAGCGGGGGCCTACAATGAGCAGTTCTTC. Its protein is CATSPGSLAGAYNEQFF.

There are many counts of this clonotype. The V gene is TRBV28, the J gene TRBJ2-3; either TRBD1 or TRBD2 may fit D (5 bases each). V shed 5 bases and J shed 3 bases, with 12 bases lying between them. Germline assignment: CDR1 MDHEN and CDR2 SYDVKM. The CDR3 sequence is 14 residues long. The CDR3 sequence is CASSRTGPTDTQYF. The CDR3 DNA is TGTGCCAGCAGTAGGACGGGGCCGACAGATACGCAGTATTTT. The full variable domain, completed using reference TRBV28 and TRBJ2-3, is DVKVTQSSRYLVKRTGEKVFLECVQDMDHENMFWYRQDPGLGLRLIYFSYDVKMKEKGDIPEGYSVSREKKERFSLILESASTNQTSMYLCASSRTGPTDTQYFGPGTRLTVL.

This clonotype has ten or more counts. V and J are TRBV7-6 and TRBJ2-3; 10 bases line up with TRBD2. The V gene end was trimmed by 1 base and the J gene end by 3 bases; junction bases not matched to a gene: 13. This CDR3 region has 19 residues. Germline assignment: CDR1 SGHVS and CDR2 FNYEAQ. The CDR3 DNA is TGTGCCAGCAGCTTAGAAGGATATAGTAGCGGGGGGATAACAGATACGCAGTATTTT. It translates to CASSLEGYSSGGITDTQYF.

In its sample, this clonotype was seen many times. This sequence joins TRBV6-2 or TRBV6-3 and TRBJ2-1; 10 positions match TRBD2. The ends lost 0 bases at V and 7 bases at J; junction bases unmatched: 9. The CDR3 has 17 amino acids. CDR1 and CDR2 (germline): MNHEY, SVGEGT. CDR3 protein: CASSYSIGLAGDNEQFF. For the CDR3, the DNA is TGTGCCAGCAGTTACTCGATCGGGCTAGCGGGAGATAATGAGCAGTTCTTC.

This clonotype was observed at least ten times. V gene TRBV20-1 combines with J gene TRBJ1-1; unclear D gene. Trimming took off 4 bases at V and 4 bases at J, with 19 bases between the two ends. Germline V gene data show CDR1 as DFQATT and CDR2 as SNEGSKA (reference sequence). The CDR3 extends over 15 amino acids. CDR3 nucleotide sequence: TGCAGTGCTAATGGGCGGCACACCCTTATCACTGAAGCTTTCTTT. Amino acids: CSANGRHTLITEAFF.

This clonotype was counted many times. The chain carries TRBV20-1 and TRBJ2-2, with TRBD1 matching 9 bases. The junction had 6 bases not matched to a gene; V was cut back by 3 bases and J by 7 bases. This CDR3 spans 14 amino acids. Germline V lookup: CDR1 DFQATT, CDR2 SNEGSKA (reference sequence). As DNA, the CDR3 is TGCAGTGCTAGTCGACAGGGGGGCATCGGGGAGCTGTTTTTT. This codes for CSASRQGGIGELFF.

There are a few counts of this clonotype. This chain links TRBV7-8 with TRBJ2-5, with TRBD1 as a possible D gene (5 bases). CDR3 length: 13 amino acids. Germline CDR1 is SGHVS and CDR2 is FQNEAQ. V lost 2 bases and J 5 bases, leaving 9 bases between the germline ends. The CDR3 DNA is TGTGCCAGCAGCTTACAAGGGGTTGAGACCCAGTACTTC. This sequence encodes CASSLQGVETQYF.

The chain employs TRBV30 and TRBJ2-7; D unresolved. The CDR3 totals 11 residues. The germline gives CDR1 GTSNPN, CDR2 SVGIG (reference sequence). V dropped 4 bases and J dropped 5 bases, with 9 bases sitting between them. CDR3: CAWTESHEQYF. CDR3 DNA: TGTGCCTGGACAGAGTCCCACGAGCAGTACTTC. The variable domain in full, with the rest retrieved from reference TRBV30 and TRBJ2-7, is SQTIHQWPATLVQPVGSPLSLECTVEGTSNPNLYWYRQAAGRGLQLLFYSVGIGQISSEVPQNLSASRPQDRQFILSSKKLLLSDSGFYLCAWTESHEQYFGPGTRLTVT.

This clonotype was seen at least ten times. The J gene is TRBJ2-7, the V gene TRBV18, with D perhaps TRBD1 (5 bases). V was trimmed by 3 bases and J by 0 bases, leaving 12 bases between them. Germline assignment: CDR1 KGHSH and CDR2 LQKENI. This CDR3 region has 15 residues. The CDR3 DNA reads TGTGCCAGCTCACCCAGGACACTAACCTCCTACGAGCAGTACTTC. As protein: CASSPRTLTSYEQYF.

Ten or more counts support this clonotype. V and J are TRBV4-1 and TRBJ2-2; no clear D gene. From germline, CDR1 is MGHRA and CDR2 YSYEKL. V dropped 0 bases and J dropped 3 bases, with 11 bases sitting between them. The CDR3 runs 16 residues. The CDR3 coding sequence is TGCGCCAGCAGCCAAGATCTGGGCAGAGACACCGGGGAGCTGTTTTTT. It yields the protein CASSQDLGRDTGELFF.

Many counts were recorded for this clonotype. J is TRBJ2-2 and V is TRBV18; D is undetermined. The CDR3 has 15 residues. Germline V CDR1 and CDR2: KGHSH, LQKENI. The germline V and J ends were trimmed by 2 bases and 2 bases, with 9 bases remaining between them. The CDR3 coding sequence is TGTGCCAGCTCACCAGGGAAGTCCAACACCGGGGAGCTGTTTTTT. This encodes CASSPGKSNTGELFF. The full variable domain, completed using reference TRBV18 and TRBJ2-2, is NAGVMQNPRHLVRRRGQEARLRCSPMKGHSHVYWYRQLPEEGLKFMVYLQKENIIDESGMPKERFSAEFPKEGPSILRIQQVVRGDSAAYFCASSPGKSNTGELFFGEGSRLTVL.

This clonotype showed up many times. V and J are TRBV7-9 and TRBJ2-3; D ambiguous. This CDR3 has 13 residues. CDR1 is SEHNR, CDR2 FQNEAQ, per germline (reference sequence). Deletions cut 1 base from V and 6 bases from J, with 8 bases between. The DNA of the CDR3 is TGTGCCAGCAGCTTAGATCTAGAGGATACGCAGTATTTT. Translated, it gives CASSLDLEDTQYF.

The V call is TRBV9, the J call TRBJ2-1; 13 bases match TRBD2. V shed 2 bases and J 8 bases; nucleotides not matched to a gene: 7. The germline CDR1 and CDR2 sequences are SGDLS and YYNGEE. CDR3 length equals 16 residues. CDR3 loop: CASSVVGLAGKYEQFF. In DNA, the CDR3 is TGTGCCAGCAGCGTGGTGGGACTAGCGGGAAAGTATGAGCAGTTCTTC.

The DNA for the CDR3 is TGTGCCAGCAGCCCAGGGACCGACCGCTATGGCTACACCTTC. Protein product: CASSPGTDRYGYTF. V usage is TRBV11-1 and J usage is TRBJ1-2; D is possibly TRBD1 (5 bases). Germline CDR1 is SGHAT and CDR2 is FQDESV (reference sequence). The CDR3 has 14 amino acids. V dropped 5 bases and J dropped 4 bases, with 14 bases sitting between them. Full variable domain (outside the CDR3, taken from reference TRBV11-1 and TRBJ1-2): EAEVAQSPRYKITEKSQAVAFWCDPISGHATLYWYRQILGQGPELLVQFQDESVVDDSQLPKDRFSAERLKGVDSTLKIQPAELGDSAMYLCASSPGTDRYGYTFGSGTRLTVV.

This clonotype has a handful of counts. The chain combines TRBV7-2 with TRBJ2-7; D uncertain. There are 13 residues in the CDR3. Trimming took 5 bases from V and 6 from J, leaving 14 bases between them. In germline, CDR1 is SGHTA, CDR2 FQGNSA. The CDR3 DNA is TGTGCCAGCAGCCCCCTTAGTGCTGTCGAGCAGTACTTC. Amino acids: CASSPLSAVEQYF.

This clonotype was seen repeatedly, ten times or more. V and J are TRBV28 and TRBJ2-7, with D perhaps assigned TRBD1 or TRBD2 (5 bases each). Trimming took off 10 bases at V and 3 bases at J, with 22 bases between the two ends. This CDR3 is 15 amino acids long. Germline CDR1 and CDR2: MDHEN and SYDVKM. CDR3 nucleotides: TGTGCCACTTCAATTACGGGGACCGCAGACTACGAGCAGTACTTC. Protein: CATSITGTADYEQYF.

This clonotype was seen repeatedly, ten times or more. The V gene is TRBV27, the J gene TRBJ2-3, with D uncertain. CDR1 is MNHEY, CDR2 SMNVEV, per germline (reference sequence). V lost 8 bases, J lost 4 bases, and 16 bases lay in between. This CDR3 has 14 amino acids. The CDR3 sequence: CASRNRAGPDTQYF. The CDR3 region has the DNA TGTGCCAGCCGGAACCGGGCCGGTCCAGATACGCAGTATTTT.

Points on this clonotype: Given a much more abundant clone one base away, this may be a read error. The chain recombines TRBV10-3 with TRBJ2-3, with D uncertain. V was trimmed by 4 bases and J by 0 bases, leaving 14 bases between them. There are 16 residues in the CDR3. CDR1 ENHRY and CDR2 SYGVKD come from the germline V gene. CDR3 sequence: CAISGGLEPSTDTQYF. The DNA of the CDR3 is TGTGCCATCAGTGGCGGCCTAGAGCCTAGCACAGATACGCAGTATTTT.

The table lists this clonotype with many counts. This chain uses TRBV7-9 with TRBJ1-1; D is perhaps TRBD1 (6 bases). The CDR3 runs to 15 residues. In germline, CDR1 is SEHNR, CDR2 FQNEAQ (reference sequence). V lost 5 bases and J 0 bases, leaving 13 bases between the germline ends. The CDR3, as DNA: TGTGCCAGCAGCGAGTATGACAGGATGAACACTGAAGCTTTCTTT. It codes for CASSEYDRMNTEAFF.